This TCR beta chain was sequenced in a study of T-cell memory formation after mild COVID-19. General observations from the study: Mainly CM and EM harbored the contracting CD4+ clones; mainly EMRA harbored the CD8+ ones. Clonal second-wave expansions that peaked on day 37 had unconfirmed SARS-CoV-2 specificity. Later expanders leaned CD4+, whereas clones that contracted between day 15 and 85 were balanced CD4/CD8.

One entry per CDR3 protein, called by TCRdb with MiXCR from the 5' RACE reads. The sample gives approximately 290,000 distinct CDR3 sequences, roughly 21% of which show up once; roughly 21% is in the top ten. This clonotype was detected a few times. Its target is not known. This TCR was recovered from a young man who had mild COVID-19 (a few samples of this study predate the infection). Cell type and time point are not known. The sequencing input was PBMCs or a T cell subset sorted from them (not recorded which).

CDR3 sequence reads: CSARPPMNTEAFF. The DNA of the CDR3 is TGCAGTGCTAGACCACCCATGAACACTGAAGCTTTCTTT. This chain links TRBV20-1 with TRBJ1-1; D remains unclear. Trimming shortened V by 2 bases and J by 0 bases, and 7 bases separated the two germline ends. Germline V gives CDR1 DFQATT, CDR2 SNEGSKA (reference sequence). The CDR3 loop spans 13 amino acids.